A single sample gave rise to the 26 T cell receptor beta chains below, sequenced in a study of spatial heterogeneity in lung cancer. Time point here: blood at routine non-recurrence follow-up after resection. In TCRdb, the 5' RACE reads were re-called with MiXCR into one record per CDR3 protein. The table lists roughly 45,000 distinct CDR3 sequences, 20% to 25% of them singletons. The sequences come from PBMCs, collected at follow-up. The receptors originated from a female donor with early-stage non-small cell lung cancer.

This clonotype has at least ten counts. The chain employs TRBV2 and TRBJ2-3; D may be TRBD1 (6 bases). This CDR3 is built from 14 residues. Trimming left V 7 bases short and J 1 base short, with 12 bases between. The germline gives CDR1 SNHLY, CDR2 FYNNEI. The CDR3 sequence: CASMDSWGTDTQYF. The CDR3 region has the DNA TGTGCCAGCATGGACAGTTGGGGCACAGATACGCAGTATTTT. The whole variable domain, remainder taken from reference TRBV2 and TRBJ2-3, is EPEVTQTPSHQVTQMGQEVILRCVPISNHLYFYWYRQILGQKVEFLVSFYNNEISEKSEIFDDQFSVERPDGSNFTLKIRSTKLEDSAMYFCASMDSWGTDTQYFGPGTRLTVL.

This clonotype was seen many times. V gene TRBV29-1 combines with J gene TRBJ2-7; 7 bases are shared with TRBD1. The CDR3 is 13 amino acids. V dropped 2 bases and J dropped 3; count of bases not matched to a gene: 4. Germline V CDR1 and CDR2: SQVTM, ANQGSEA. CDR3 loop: CSVETGVGYEQYF. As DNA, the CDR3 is TGCAGCGTTGAAACAGGGGTTGGCTACGAGCAGTACTTC.

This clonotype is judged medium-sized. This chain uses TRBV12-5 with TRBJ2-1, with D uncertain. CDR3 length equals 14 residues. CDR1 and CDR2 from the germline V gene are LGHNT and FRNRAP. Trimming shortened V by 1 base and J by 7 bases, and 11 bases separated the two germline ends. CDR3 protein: CASGLGVSRNEQFF. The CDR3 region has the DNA TGTGCTAGTGGTTTGGGAGTTTCGAGGAATGAGCAGTTCTTC. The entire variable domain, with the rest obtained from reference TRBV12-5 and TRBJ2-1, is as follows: DARVTQTPRHKVTEMGQEVTMRCQPILGHNTVFWYRQTMMQGLELLAYFRNRAPLDDSGMPKDRFSAEMPDATLATLKIQPSEPRDSAVYFCASGLGVSRNEQFFGPGTRLTVL.

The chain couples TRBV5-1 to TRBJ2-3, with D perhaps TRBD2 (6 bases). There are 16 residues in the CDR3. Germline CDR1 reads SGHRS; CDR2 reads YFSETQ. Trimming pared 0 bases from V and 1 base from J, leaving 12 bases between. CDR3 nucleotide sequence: TGCGCCAGCAGCTTGGCCGGGACGGGGGGCACAGATACGCAGTATTTT. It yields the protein CASSLAGTGGTDTQYF.

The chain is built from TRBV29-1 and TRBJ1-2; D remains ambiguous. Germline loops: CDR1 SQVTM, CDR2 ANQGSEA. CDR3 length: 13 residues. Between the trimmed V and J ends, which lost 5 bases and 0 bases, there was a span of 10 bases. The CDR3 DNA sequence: TGCAGCGTTATTTTGGGATCTAACTATGGCTACACCTTC. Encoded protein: CSVILGSNYGYTF.

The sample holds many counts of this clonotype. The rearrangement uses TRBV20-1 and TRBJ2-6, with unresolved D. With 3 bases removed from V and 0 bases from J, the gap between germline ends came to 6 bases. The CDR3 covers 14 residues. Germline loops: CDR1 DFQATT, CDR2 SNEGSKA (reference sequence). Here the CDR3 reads CSARNPSGANVLTF. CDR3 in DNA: TGCAGTGCTAGGAATCCCTCTGGGGCCAACGTCCTGACTTTC.

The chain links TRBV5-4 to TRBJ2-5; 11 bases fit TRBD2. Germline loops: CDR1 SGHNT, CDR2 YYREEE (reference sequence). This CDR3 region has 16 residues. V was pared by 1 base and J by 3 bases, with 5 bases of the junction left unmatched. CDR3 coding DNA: TGTGCCAGCAGCTTGCCACTAGCGGGGGCCAAAGAGACCCAGTACTTC. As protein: CASSLPLAGAKETQYF.

The DNA for the CDR3 is TGTGCCAGCAGACGGACAGAAGATGGCTACACCTTC. It encodes CASRRTEDGYTF. The chain carries TRBV5-6 and TRBJ1-2, with D perhaps TRBD1 (6 bases). Trimming shortened V by 5 bases and J by 6 bases, and 11 bases separated the two germline ends. The CDR3 sequence is 12 residues long. Germline values: CDR1 SGHDT, CDR2 YYEEEE.

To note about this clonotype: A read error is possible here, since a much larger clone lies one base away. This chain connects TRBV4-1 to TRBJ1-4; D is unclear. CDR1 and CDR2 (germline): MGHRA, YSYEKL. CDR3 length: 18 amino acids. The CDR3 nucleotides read TGCGCCAGCAGCCTGACCCCCCTTCCCGGACGGCTTAATGGAAAACTGTTTTTT. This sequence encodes CASSLTPLPGRLNGKLFF.

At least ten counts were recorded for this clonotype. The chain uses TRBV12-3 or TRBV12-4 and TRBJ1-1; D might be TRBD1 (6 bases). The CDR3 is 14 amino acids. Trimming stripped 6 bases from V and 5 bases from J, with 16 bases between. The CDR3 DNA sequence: TGTGCCAGCAGGGGGACACTTCGTTGGACTGAAGCTTTCTTT. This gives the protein CASRGTLRWTEAFF.

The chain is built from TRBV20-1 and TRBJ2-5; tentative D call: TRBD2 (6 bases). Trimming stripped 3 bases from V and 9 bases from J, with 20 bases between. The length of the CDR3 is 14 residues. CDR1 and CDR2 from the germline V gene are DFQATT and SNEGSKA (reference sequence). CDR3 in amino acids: CSARDPGGTGAQYF. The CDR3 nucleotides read TGCAGTGCTAGGGACCCGGGTGGCACGGGGGCCCAGTACTTC.

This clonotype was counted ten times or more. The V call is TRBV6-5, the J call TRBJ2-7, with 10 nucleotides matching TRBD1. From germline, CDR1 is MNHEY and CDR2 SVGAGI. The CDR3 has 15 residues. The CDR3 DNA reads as TGTGCAGCCGCCTCGGGACAGGGGATCTCCTACGAGCAGTACGTC. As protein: CAAASGQGISYEQYV.

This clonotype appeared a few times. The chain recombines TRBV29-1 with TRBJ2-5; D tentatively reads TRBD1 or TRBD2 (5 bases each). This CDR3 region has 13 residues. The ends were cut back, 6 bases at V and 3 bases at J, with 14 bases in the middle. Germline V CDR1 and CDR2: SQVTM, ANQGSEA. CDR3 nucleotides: TGCAGCGTGGATGGGACCAGTGAAGAGACCCAGTACTTC. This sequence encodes CSVDGTSEETQYF.

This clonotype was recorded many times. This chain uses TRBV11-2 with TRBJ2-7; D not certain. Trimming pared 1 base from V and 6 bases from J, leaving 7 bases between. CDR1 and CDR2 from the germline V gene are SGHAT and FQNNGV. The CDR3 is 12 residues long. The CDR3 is CASSLVLGEQYF. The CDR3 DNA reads TGTGCCAGCAGCTTAGTGCTGGGCGAGCAGTACTTC. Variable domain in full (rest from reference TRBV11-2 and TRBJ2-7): EAGVAQSPRYKIIEKRQSVAFWCNPISGHATLYWYQQILGQGPKLLIQFQNNGVVDDSQLPKDRFSAERLKGVDSTLKIQPAKLEDSAVYLCASSLVLGEQYFGPGTRLTVT.

The CDR3 bases are TGTGCCAGCAGCTTAGTTCGAGGAGGAGAAAAACTGTTTTTT. This translates into CASSLVRGGEKLFF. The J gene is TRBJ1-4, the V gene TRBV7-9; D not certain. The germline V gene encodes CDR1 SEHNR and CDR2 FQNEAQ (reference sequence). The CDR3 contains 14 residues. Trimming stripped 1 base from V and 8 bases from J, with 11 bases between. Using reference TRBV7-9 and TRBJ1-4 for the parts outside the CDR3, the full variable domain is DTGVSQNPRHKITKRGQNVTFRCDPISEHNRLYWYRQTLGQGPEFLTYFQNEAQLEKSRLLSDRFSAERPKGSFSTLEIQRTEQGDSAMYLCASSLVRGGEKLFFGSGTQLSVL.

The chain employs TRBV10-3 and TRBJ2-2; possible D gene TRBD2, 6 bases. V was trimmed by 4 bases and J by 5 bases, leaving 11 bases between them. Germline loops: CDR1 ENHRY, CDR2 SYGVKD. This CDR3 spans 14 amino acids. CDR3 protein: CAISALGGTGELFF. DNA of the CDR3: TGTGCCATCAGTGCCCTCGGGGGAACCGGGGAGCTGTTTTTT.

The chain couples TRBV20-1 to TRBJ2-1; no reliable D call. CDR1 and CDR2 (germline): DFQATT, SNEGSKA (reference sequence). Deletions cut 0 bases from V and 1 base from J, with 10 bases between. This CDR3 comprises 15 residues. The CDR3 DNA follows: TGCAGTGCTAGAGATCCGGCGGTTTCCTACAATGAGCAGTTCTTC. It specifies CSARDPAVSYNEQFF.

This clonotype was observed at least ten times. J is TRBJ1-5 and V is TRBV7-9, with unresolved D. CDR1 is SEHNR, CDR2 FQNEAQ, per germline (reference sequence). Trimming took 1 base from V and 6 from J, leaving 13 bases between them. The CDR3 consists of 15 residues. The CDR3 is CASSLGESEVQPQHF. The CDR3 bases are TGTGCCAGCAGCTTAGGGGAAAGCGAAGTTCAGCCCCAGCATTTT.

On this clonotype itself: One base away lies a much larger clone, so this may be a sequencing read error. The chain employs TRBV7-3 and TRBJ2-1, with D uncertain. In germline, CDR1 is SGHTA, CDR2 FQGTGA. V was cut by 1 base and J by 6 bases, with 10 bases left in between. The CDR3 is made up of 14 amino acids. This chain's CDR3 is CASSLIAGRNEQFF. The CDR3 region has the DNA TGTGCCAGCAGCTTAATTGCTGGCCGCAATGAGCAGTTCTTC.

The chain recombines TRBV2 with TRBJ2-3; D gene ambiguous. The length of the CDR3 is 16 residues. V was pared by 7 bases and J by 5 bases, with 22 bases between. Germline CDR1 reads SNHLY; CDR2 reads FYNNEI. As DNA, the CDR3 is TGTGCCAGCATTTCGGTCGGGTGGGGTCTCGAAGATACGCAGTATTTT. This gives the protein CASISVGWGLEDTQYF.

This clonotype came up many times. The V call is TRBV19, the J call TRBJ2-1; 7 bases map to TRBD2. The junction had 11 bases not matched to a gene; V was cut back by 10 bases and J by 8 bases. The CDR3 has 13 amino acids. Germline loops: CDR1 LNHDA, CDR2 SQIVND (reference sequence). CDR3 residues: CATLAAGRYEQFF. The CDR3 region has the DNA TGTGCCACCCTAGCGGCGGGGAGATATGAGCAGTTCTTC.

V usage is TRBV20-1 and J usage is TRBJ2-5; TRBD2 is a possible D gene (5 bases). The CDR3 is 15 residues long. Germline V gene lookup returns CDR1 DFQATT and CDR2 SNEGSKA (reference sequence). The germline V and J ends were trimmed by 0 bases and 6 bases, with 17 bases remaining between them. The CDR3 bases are TGCAGTGCTAGAGATAGCCTAGCTGGGTCGCAGACCCAGTACTTC. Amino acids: CSARDSLAGSQTQYF.

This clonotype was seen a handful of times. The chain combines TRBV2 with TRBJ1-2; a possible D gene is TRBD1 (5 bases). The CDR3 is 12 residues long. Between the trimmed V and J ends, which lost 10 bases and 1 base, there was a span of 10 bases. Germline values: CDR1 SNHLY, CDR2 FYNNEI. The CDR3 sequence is CANKGLNYGYTF. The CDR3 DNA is TGTGCCAACAAGGGACTTAACTATGGCTACACCTTC.

In nucleotides, the CDR3 is TGTGCCAGCAGCCTTCTAGGTTTCGGGGAGCTGTTTTTT. Its translation: CASSLLGFGELFF. The chain carries TRBV3-1 and TRBJ2-2; the D is unclear. V dropped 4 bases and J dropped 7 bases, with 10 bases sitting between them. This CDR3 comprises 13 residues. Germline CDR1 reads LGHDT; CDR2 reads YNNKEL (reference sequence).

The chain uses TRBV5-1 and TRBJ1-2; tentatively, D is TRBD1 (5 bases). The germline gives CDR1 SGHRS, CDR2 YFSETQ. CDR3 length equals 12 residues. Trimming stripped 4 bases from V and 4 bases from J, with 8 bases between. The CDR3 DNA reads TGCGCCAGCAGCCCTGGGACCTATGGCTACACCTTC. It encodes CASSPGTYGYTF.

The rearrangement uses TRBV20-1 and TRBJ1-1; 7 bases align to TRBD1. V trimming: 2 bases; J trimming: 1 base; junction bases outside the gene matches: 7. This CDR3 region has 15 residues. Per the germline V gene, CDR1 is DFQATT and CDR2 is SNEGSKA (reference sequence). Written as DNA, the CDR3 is TGCAGTGCTAGAAAACCGGGACAGCAGAACACTGAAGCTTTCTTT. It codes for CSARKPGQQNTEAFF.